This entry describes one T cell receptor beta chain. Its antigen is still unknown. This CDR3 region has 12 residues. The germline V gene encodes CDR1 SQVTM and CDR2 ANQGSEA. The time point: newly diagnosed GD, antithyroid drugs for less than 3 months. The TCR library was made from RNA that had been extracted from PBMCs in TRIzol. Libraries of TCR beta came from iRepertoire HTBI primers plus Arm-PCR of CDR3 regions. Each CDR3 protein gets one entry after TCRdb re-called the multiplex PCR reads with MiXCR. The top ten hold around a quarter of the sample, which has 350,000 to 500,000 distinct CDR3 sequences, approximately 16% seen once. The sample is drawn from a study of regulatory T cells in long-lasting Graves disease. Broader study findings: Persistent Graves' patients had lower TCR diversity than newly diagnosed ones. Persistent disease preferred TRBV28, TRBJ1-2 and TRBJ2-5; new disease, TRBV20-1 and TRBJ2-1. Shared public clonotypes totalled approximately 3,000 in persistent patients, compared with 966 in new patients.

These same records also appear under a second study, on T cells in Graves' hyperthyroidism and ophthalmopathy. Per that study: On the basis of clinical symptoms, serum thyroxine and TRAb, thyroid ultrasound and orbital computed tomography, diagnoses were made.

This sequence originates from a woman younger than 35 with Graves disease. This chain uses TRBV29-1 with TRBJ2-1, with 7 positions matching TRBD2. The sequencing used peripheral blood mononuclear cells (PBMCs), collected at new diagnosis, from a patient treated with antithyroid drugs. CDR3 residues: CLCYGGSNEQFF. The CDR3 DNA reads TGCCTCTGCTACGGGGGGAGCAATGAGCAGTTCTTC.